Sequencing of this T cell receptor beta chain was carried out in a study of shared clonotypes between healthy human individuals. CD45RO-negative, CCR7-selected cells formed the naive CD8 fraction, which excluded terminally differentiated effector memory CD45RA+ cells. Study-wide findings and caveats: Few donors limited the genetic and exposure-history diversity represented.

Profiling relied on immunoSEQ multiplex PCR, and the TCRdb table lists in-frame clones only, not all of them. Here the sample spans roughly 2.1 million clones, roughly 91% being singletons. Note on this clone: The antigen remains undetermined.

The germline V gene has CDR1 LNHNV and CDR2 YYDKDF (reference sequence). V was shortened by 2 bases and J by 5 bases, with 13 bases between the two germline ends. This CDR3 has 15 amino acids. The sequence was obtained from a man between 18 and 29 years old in good health. Some clones in this sample may be carry-over from other donors' samples. The chain couples TRBV15 to TRBJ2-1; possibly TRBD1 or TRBD2 for D (5 bases each). Sequences were obtained from naive CD8+ T cells from PBMCs. The CDR3 nucleotides read TGTGCCACCAGCAGACCCTGGGGGTCTAACAATGAGCAGTTCTTC. Protein product: CATSRPWGSNNEQFF.